This T cell receptor beta chain appears in the sequencing data of a study of vaccination effects on CD4 cells after COVID-19. For this clone: Its antigen is still unknown. Sequence at one end of the junction differs from germline and may be a read error.

The method was immunoSEQ multiplex PCR; TCRdb's version includes in-frame clones alone and lacks a portion of them. The data contain tens of thousands of clones, approximately 74% of them seen just once; the ten biggest clones take up under 2%. The ViraFEST assay expanded antigen-specific CD4+ T cells with viral peptide pools before sequencing. An approximately nine-day culture period preceded the isolation of CD4+ T cells. Nucleocapsid antibodies stayed negative before and after vaccination, showing no earlier SARS-CoV-2 infection. Half-medium changes using IL-2 medium occurred on days 3 and 7. The CDR3 contains 15 residues. Germline CDR1 and CDR2: DFQATT and SNEGSKA (reference sequence).

This sequence joins TRBV20-1 and TRBJ1-1; 9 bases are shared with TRBD1. The input for sequencing was CD4+ T cells from PBMCs cultured with HCoV-229E spike peptides, taken before COVID-19 vaccination. This clonotype was obtained from a human donor who received a COVID-19 vaccine. The DNA for the CDR3 is TGCAGTTCTAGTCCCGGGACAGGGCCTAACACTGAAGCTTTCTTT. Translated, it gives CSSSPGTGPNTEAFF.